The 32 T cell receptor beta chains given below trace back to one sample, sequenced in a study of CD8 T cells in Susac syndrome. Random hexamers were used to reverse transcribe an amount of roughly 0.5 to 1 ug RNA. TCRdb used MiXCR to reprocess the immunoSEQ multiplex PCR reads, holding one entry per CDR3 protein. This table has roughly 190,000 distinct CDR3 sequences, 95% appearing once. Sequencing used CD8+ T cells from PBMCs. Receptors were obtained from a human donor with Susac syndrome.

This clonotype was detected once. This chain connects TRBV5-6 to TRBJ1-5, with D possibly matching TRBD1 (5 bases). Germline V lookup: CDR1 SGHDT, CDR2 YYEEEE. The length of the CDR3 is 14 residues. Trimming removed 2 bases from V and 1 base from J, with 7 bases in between. The CDR3, as DNA: TGTGCCAGCAGCTTCAGGACAAGCAATCAGCCCCAGCATTTT. Translation gives CASSFRTSNQPQHF.

The V gene is TRBV28, the J gene TRBJ1-5; possible D gene TRBD1, 5 bases. V shed 6 bases and J shed 3 bases, with 18 bases lying between them. Germline CDR1 reads MDHEN; CDR2 reads SYDVKM. The CDR3 loop spans 16 amino acids. CDR3 DNA: TGTGCCAGCAGAATTCGGGGGTCTTGGGACAATCAGCCCCAGCATTTT. This gives the protein CASRIRGSWDNQPQHF.

The V gene is TRBV3-1, the J gene TRBJ2-7; no definite D call. The CDR3 covers 17 residues. Looked up from germline, CDR1 is LGHDT and CDR2 is YNNKEL (reference sequence). Trimming stripped 3 bases from V and 0 bases from J, with 18 bases between. The CDR3 region has the DNA TGTGCCAGCAGCCAGGAACTAACTGAGCCCAGCTCCTACGAGCAGTACTTC. Encoded protein: CASSQELTEPSSYEQYF.

This sequence joins TRBV14 and TRBJ1-1; TRBD1 is a possible D gene (6 bases). This CDR3 has 15 amino acids. V shed 6 bases and J shed 5 bases, with 19 bases lying between them. In germline, CDR1 is SGHDN, CDR2 FVKESK. The CDR3 sequence: CASRNGDTSWTEAFF. CDR3 in DNA: TGTGCCAGCAGAAACGGGGACACATCGTGGACTGAAGCTTTCTTT.

This clonotype was observed once. The rearrangement joins TRBV15 to TRBJ2-1; weak D call: TRBD1 (7 bases). CDR1 is LNHNV, CDR2 YYDKDF, per germline (reference sequence). This CDR3 comprises 15 residues. Trimming cost V 0 bases and J 8 bases, with 14 bases left between them. CDR3 coding DNA: TGTGCCACCAGCAGAGAGACAGGGACTGAGGATGAGCAGTTCTTC. As protein: CATSRETGTEDEQFF. The full variable domain, in which reference TRBV15 and TRBJ2-1 provide the parts outside the CDR3, is DAMVIQNPRYQVTQFGKPVTLSCSQTLNHNVMYWYQQKSSQAPKLLFHYYDKDFNNEADTPDNFQSRRPNTSFCFLDIRSPGLGDTAMYLCATSRETGTEDEQFFGPGTRLTVL.

The chain employs TRBV5-6 and TRBJ2-7, with D possibly TRBD1 on 5 matching bases. V lost 3 bases, J lost 2 bases, and 12 bases lay in between. The CDR3 has 14 residues. Germline V gene lookup returns CDR1 SGHDT and CDR2 YYEEEE. CDR3 in amino acids: CASSSRQTPYEQYF. CDR3 sequence (DNA): TGTGCCAGCAGCTCCCGACAGACTCCCTACGAGCAGTACTTC.

This chain uses TRBV9 with TRBJ2-1, with 9 bases that match TRBD1. The CDR3 spans 17 residues. The germline V gene encodes CDR1 SGDLS and CDR2 YYNGEE. The V segment lost 3 bases and the J segment 10 bases; nucleotides outside the gene matches: 17. The CDR3 protein is CASSGTGAATRIIEQFF. The CDR3 DNA sequence: TGTGCCAGCAGCGGGACAGGGGCGGCTACCAGGATTATAGAGCAGTTCTTC.

This rearrangement joins TRBV12-3 or TRBV12-4 to TRBJ2-2; 7 bases match TRBD1. The ends lost 5 bases at V and 5 bases at J; junction bases unmatched: 11. CDR3 length: 16 amino acids. CDR3 sequence: CASSDSDRVGTGELFF. The CDR3 coding sequence is TGTGCCAGCAGTGATAGCGACAGGGTGGGGACCGGGGAGCTGTTTTTT.

V gene TRBV27 combines with J gene TRBJ1-2; weak D call: TRBD1 (6 bases). The CDR3 runs to 18 residues. Germline V gives CDR1 MNHEY, CDR2 SMNVEV (reference sequence). Deletions cut 4 bases from V and 5 bases from J, with 26 bases between. The CDR3 DNA reads as TGTGCCAGCAGTTCCCACACCACCCCCCGGACAGAAGTTTATGGCTACACCTTC. Amino acids: CASSSHTTPRTEVYGYTF.

The chain combines TRBV4-1 with TRBJ2-1; TRBD2 agrees at 9 bases. The CDR3 has 15 amino acids. J lost 8 bases, V lost 6 bases, and 11 bases had no gene match. Germline CDR1 MGHRA, CDR2 YSYEKL. The CDR3 region has the DNA TGCGCCAGCAGAGAGCGGGGGGCCATTTTGGATGAGCAGTTCTTC. Amino acids: CASRERGAILDEQFF.

The chain links TRBV3-1 to TRBJ1-1; D gene unclear. CDR3 length: 12 residues. Germline CDR1 is LGHDT and CDR2 is YNNKEL (reference sequence). Trimming took 0 bases from V and 2 from J, leaving 1 base between them. The CDR3 sequence: CASSQENTEAFF. DNA for the CDR3: TGTGCCAGCAGCCAAGAAAACACTGAAGCTTTCTTT.

The gene calls are TRBV6-4 and TRBJ2-5, with D possibly matching TRBD2 (5 bases). Germline V gene sequence: CDR1 MRHNA, CDR2 SNTAGT. The CDR3 extends over 15 amino acids. The V and J ends lost 7 bases and 3 bases respectively, with 18 bases between them. The CDR3 coding sequence is TGTGCCAGCATCTTGGGAGATAGGAGCGAAGAGACCCAGTACTTC. It yields the protein CASILGDRSEETQYF.

V and J are TRBV5-1 and TRBJ1-1; D not resolved. The ends were cut back, 4 bases at V and 1 base at J, with 8 bases in the middle. This CDR3 comprises 13 residues. CDR1 and CDR2 from the germline V gene are SGHRS and YFSETQ. CDR3 in amino acids: CASSDVTNTEAFF. As DNA, the CDR3 is TGCGCCAGCAGCGATGTAACGAACACTGAAGCTTTCTTT.

The chain couples TRBV5-4 to TRBJ2-7; 15 bases match TRBD2. The CDR3 sequence is 17 residues long. Germline V gives CDR1 SGHNT, CDR2 YYREEE (reference sequence). The V and J ends lost 4 bases and 2 bases, in that order; junction bases with no gene match: 7. CDR3 nucleotide sequence: TGTGCCAGCAGCCCCGGACTAGCGGGAGGGTTAGCCTACGAGCAGTACTTC. It specifies CASSPGLAGGLAYEQYF.

The chain uses TRBV9 and TRBJ2-1; maybe TRBD2 (5 bases). Germline CDR1 reads SGDLS; CDR2 reads YYNGEE. V lost 0 bases and J 9 bases, leaving 7 bases between the germline ends. This CDR3 has 12 amino acids. The DNA of the CDR3 is TGTGCCAGCAGCGTAGGAGGAGGTGAGCAGTTCTTC. Translating gives CASSVGGGEQFF.

For the CDR3, the DNA is TGTGCCAGCAGTTACTCCACCGGACAGGTCTCCTACGAGCAGTACTTC. This translates into CASSYSTGQVSYEQYF. The chain carries TRBV6-5 and TRBJ2-7; 7 bases match TRBD1. J was trimmed by 0 bases and V by 0 bases; bases with no gene match: 5. This CDR3 contains 16 residues. Germline CDR1 MNHEY, CDR2 SVGAGI.

The chain links TRBV28 to TRBJ2-7; no clear D. The V gene lost 6 bases and the J gene lost 2 bases, with 14 bases spanning the gap. This CDR3 is 14 amino acids long. Germline V CDR1 and CDR2: MDHEN, SYDVKM. CDR3 bases: TGTGCCAGCAGGACCGTAGCAGCAACCTACGAGCAGTACTTC. This codes for CASRTVAATYEQYF.

The chain employs TRBV3-1 and TRBJ1-2, with D unresolved. The germline V gene has CDR1 LGHDT and CDR2 YNNKEL (reference sequence). Trimming shortened V by 3 bases and J by 3 bases, and 8 bases separated the two germline ends. This CDR3 region has 13 residues. This CDR3 is CASSQTWDYGYTF. CDR3 sequence (DNA): TGTGCCAGCAGCCAGACTTGGGACTATGGCTACACCTTC. The variable domain in full, with the rest retrieved from reference TRBV3-1 and TRBJ1-2, is DTAVSQTPKYLVTQMGNDKSIKCEQNLGHDTMYWYKQDSKKFLKIMFSYNNKELIINETVPNRFSPKSPDKAHLNLHINSLELGDSAVYFCASSQTWDYGYTFGSGTRLTVV.

The chain couples TRBV10-3 to TRBJ2-7; D is unclear. CDR1 is ENHRY, CDR2 SYGVKD, per germline. The V and J ends lost 0 bases and 2 bases respectively, with 8 bases between them. The CDR3 consists of 14 residues. The DNA for the CDR3 is TGTGCCATCAGTGAGTCCGGAGCCACCTACGAGCAGTACTTC. Protein: CAISESGATYEQYF.

This CDR3 reads CASSFLGQTLNTGELFF. In DNA form, the CDR3 reads TGTGCCAGCAGCTTTCTGGGGCAAACGCTGAACACCGGGGAGCTGTTTTTT. The chain uses TRBV13 and TRBJ2-2; TRBD1 is a possible D gene (5 bases). The ends were cut back, 3 bases at V and 1 base at J, with 15 bases in the middle. This CDR3 is 17 amino acids long. Germline CDR1 and CDR2: PRHDT and FYEKMQ (reference sequence). The variable domain in full, with the rest retrieved from reference TRBV13 and TRBJ2-2, is AAGVIQSPRHLIKEKRETATLKCYPIPRHDTVYWYQQGPGQDPQFLISFYEKMQSDKGSIPDRFSAQQFSDYHSELNMSSLELGDSALYFCASSFLGQTLNTGELFFGEGSRLTVL.

The chain has TRBV27 and TRBJ2-7; D uncertain. CDR3 length: 15 residues. Between the trimmed V and J ends, which lost 0 bases and 5 bases, there was a span of 14 bases. Germline V gives CDR1 MNHEY, CDR2 SMNVEV (reference sequence). CDR3 sequence (DNA): TGTGCCAGCAGTTTATCGGCTGTGCGTGTCGACGAGCAGTACTTC. Protein: CASSLSAVRVDEQYF.

The chain has TRBV5-1 and TRBJ2-3; 9 positions agree with TRBD2. Germline CDR1 SGHRS, CDR2 YFSETQ. After removal of 4 bases from V and 4 bases from J, the junction contained 7 bases not matched to a gene. The CDR3 is 15 residues long. The CDR3 bases are TGCGCCAGCAGCAGTAGCGGGAGTGGGTCAGATACGCAGTATTTT. The encoded protein is CASSSSGSGSDTQYF.

This chain uses TRBV10-3 with TRBJ2-1; 13 bases are a match to TRBD2. CDR3 size: 15 residues. Germline V gene data show CDR1 as ENHRY and CDR2 as SYGVKD. With V trimmed by 7 bases and J by 8 bases, 8 bases remained unmatched. CDR3: CAITDGTSGIYEQFF. Written as DNA, the CDR3 is TGTGCCATCACTGACGGGACTAGCGGGATCTATGAGCAGTTCTTC.

The V and J genes are TRBV19 and TRBJ2-1, with 13 positions matching TRBD2. This CDR3 region has 15 residues. Germline trimming cut 5 bases from V and 8 bases from J; bases unmatched to any gene: 6. CDR1 and CDR2 (germline): LNHDA, SQIVND (reference sequence). DNA of the CDR3: TGTGCCAGTAGTCTAGGGACTAGCGGGACTTATGAGCAGTTCTTC. Residues: CASSLGTSGTYEQFF.

The gene calls are TRBV12-3 or TRBV12-4 and TRBJ2-2; the D is unclear. This CDR3 is 15 amino acids long. V was shortened by 6 bases and J by 6 bases, with 17 bases between the two germline ends. The CDR3 bases are TGTGCCAGCAGCATAGGTGTACTGGAACCCGGGGAGCTGTTTTTT. This translates into CASSIGVLEPGELFF.

The chain uses TRBV5-4 and TRBJ2-7; D unclear. From germline, CDR1 is SGHNT and CDR2 YYREEE (reference sequence). The V and J ends lost 2 bases and 0 bases respectively, with 6 bases between them. This CDR3 spans 13 amino acids. This CDR3 is CASSFAASYEQYF. In DNA form, the CDR3 reads TGTGCCAGCAGCTTTGCAGCCTCCTACGAGCAGTACTTC. Looking up the rest from reference TRBV5-4 and TRBJ2-7 gives the full variable domain: ETGVTQSPTHLIKTRGQQVTLRCSSQSGHNTVSWYQQALGQGPQFIFQYYREEENGRGNFPPRFSGLQFPNYSSELNVNALELDDSALYLCASSFAASYEQYFGPGTRLTVT.

CDR3 in DNA: TGTGCCTGGAGTGTACAGTCCGGCTATGGCTACACCTTC. Its translation is CAWSVQSGYGYTF. The J gene is TRBJ1-2, the V gene TRBV30, with D unclear. Looked up from germline, CDR1 is GTSNPN and CDR2 is SVGIG (reference sequence). Trimming shortened V by 0 bases and J by 4 bases, and 9 bases separated the two germline ends. The CDR3 runs to 13 residues.

This CDR3 reads CATSSGTSGYNEQFF. CDR3 coding DNA: TGTGCCACCAGCAGCGGGACTAGCGGTTACAATGAGCAGTTCTTC. J is TRBJ2-1 and V is TRBV15, with 11 nucleotides matching TRBD2. The CDR3 contains 15 residues. The trim removed 3 bases at V and 4 bases at J, leaving 2 bases unmatched. Germline-derived CDR1 and CDR2 are LNHNV and YYDKDF (reference sequence).

The V call is TRBV7-9, the J call TRBJ1-5, with D perhaps TRBD1 (6 bases). Trimming stripped 5 bases from V and 5 bases from J, with 22 bases between. CDR3 size: 17 residues. CDR1 and CDR2 (germline): SEHNR, FQNEAQ (reference sequence). CDR3 sequence (DNA): TGTGCCAGCAGCAAAGGGGGTTTCGCAGGTACTTATCAGCCCCAGCATTTT. This gives the protein CASSKGGFAGTYQPQHF.

The rearrangement uses TRBV11-3 and TRBJ1-1; D is possibly TRBD1 (6 bases). The CDR3 sequence is 13 residues long. Germline CDR1 reads SGHNT; CDR2 reads YENEEA. V was clipped by 2 bases and J by 4 bases, with 8 bases between them. The CDR3 coding sequence is TGTGCCAGCAGCTTACAACAGGGCACTGAAGCTTTCTTT. It specifies CASSLQQGTEAFF.

This clonotype was recorded only once. This chain connects TRBV29-1 to TRBJ2-1; D gene unclear. V lost 7 bases and J 5 bases, leaving 15 bases between the germline ends. The CDR3 is made up of 13 amino acids. Germline V lookup: CDR1 SQVTM, CDR2 ANQGSEA. The CDR3 loop is CSAPIRAHNEQFF. The DNA of the CDR3 is TGCAGCGCCCCGATACGAGCACACAATGAGCAGTTCTTC.

The rearrangement links TRBV3-1 to TRBJ2-7; 8 bases are a match to TRBD2. Germline V gene sequence: CDR1 LGHDT, CDR2 YNNKEL (reference sequence). The CDR3 has 16 residues. The ends lost 6 bases at V and 2 bases at J; junction bases unmatched: 12. DNA of the CDR3: TGTGCCAGCAGTACAACTAGCGGCTGGACCACCTACGAGCAGTACTTC. Translating gives CASSTTSGWTTYEQYF.